This T cell receptor beta chain is drawn from a study of cytomegalovirus exposure and HLA in healthy donors. Study-wide points: Cytomegalovirus-associated TCR beta chains were listed, numbering more than 150. Reports credit the classifier with highly specific, highly sensitive diagnosis of cytomegalovirus status. Three chains tied to CMV proved CMV antigen-specific in vitro.

V lost 5 bases, J lost 4 bases, and 4 bases stayed unmatched. The CDR3 loop spans 14 amino acids. Germline V gene lookup returns CDR1 SGHVS and CDR2 FNYEAQ. Generated by immunoSEQ multiplex PCR, the TCRdb table keeps only in-frame clones and is missing some. The repertoire consists of about 150,000 clones, with about 94% occurring once and the leading ten covering about 2%. Of note for this clone: Its cognate antigen is unknown.

This TCR was recovered from a man aged 18 to 29 in good health and CMV-seropositive. The chain combines TRBV7-6 with TRBJ1-1, with 10 bases matching TRBD1. The specimen was PBMCs. In nucleotides, the CDR3 is TGTGCCAGCAGCCCGGGACAGGGGCTCACTGAAGCTTTCTTT. Protein: CASSPGQGLTEAFF.